A selection of T cell receptor beta chains follows, all from one sample in a study of identical twins. TCRdb reanalysed the 5' RACE reads using MiXCR and keeps one entry per CDR3 protein. Here the sample spans some 500,000 distinct CDR3 sequences, 22% being singletons. In addition, the sample was reused for a study of T cells expressing NK-cell markers.

Sequenced material: CD4+ T cells sorted from blood. The receptor source for this set is a woman aged 18-29 years in good health. CDR3s include the opening cysteine and the closing phenylalanine or tryptophan. D genes are given only for firm matches. Rows may omit the clone size; those that give it use once, few, many or a size class.

CASSLRQGREQYF	TGTGCCAGCAGCTTACGGCAGGGGCGAGAGCAGTACTTC	TRBV7-2	TRBJ2-7	once	NA
CASSLDRASNQPQHF	TGTGCCAGCAGCTTGGACAGGGCGAGCAATCAGCCCCAGCATTTT	TRBV6-1	TRBJ1-5	NA	TRBD1
CSARNGIRPEAFF	TGCAGTGCTAGAAACGGGATTCGTCCTGAAGCTTTCTTT	TRBV20-1	TRBJ1-1	few	NA
CASGRDFSSYEQYF	TGTGCCAGCGGCCGGGACTTTAGCTCCTACGAGCAGTACTTC	TRBV6-1	TRBJ2-7	few	NA
CASSRSGTVNSPLHF	TGTGCCAGCAGCCGTTCCGGGACAGTGAATTCACCCCTCCACTTT	TRBV6-1	TRBJ1-6	few	TRBD1
CASSRKTRNTGELFF	TGTGCCAGCTCCCGAAAAACGAGAAACACCGGGGAGCTGTTTTTT	TRBV18	TRBJ2-2	NA	NA
CASSELRTSGTYEQYF	TGTGCCAGCAGTGAGCTCCGCACTAGCGGTACCTACGAGCAGTACTTC	TRBV25-1	TRBJ2-7	few	TRBD2
CARIGQGRSAKETQYF	TGTGCCAGAATCGGACAGGGTCGTAGCGCTAAAGAGACCCAGTACTTC	TRBV6-4	TRBJ2-5	NA	TRBD1
CASSFPGSGLRGEAFF	TGTGCCAGCAGTTTCCCCGGGTCCGGACTGAGGGGGGAAGCTTTCTTT	TRBV12-3/TRBV12-4	TRBJ1-1	NA	NA
CASSLWPAGDTEAFF	TGTGCCAGCAGCTTGTGGCCCGCGGGTGACACTGAAGCTTTCTTT	TRBV5-6	TRBJ1-1	NA	NA
CASSPQGRETQYF	TGTGCCAGCTCACCACAAGGGCGTGAGACCCAGTACTTC	TRBV18	TRBJ2-5	many	NA
CASSPSQGPYEQYF	TGTGCCAGCAGCCCATCACAGGGTCCGTACGAGCAGTACTTC	TRBV7-9	TRBJ2-7	few	NA
CASSAGQGTDTQYF	TGCGCCAGCAGCGCCGGACAGGGCACAGATACGCAGTATTTT	TRBV5-1	TRBJ2-3	NA	TRBD1
CASSFDRGVTQPQHF	TGTGCCAGCAGTTTCGACAGGGGGGTCACTCAGCCCCAGCATTTT	TRBV7-2	TRBJ1-5	few	TRBD1
CASSSGEPNTEAFF	TGCGCCAGCAGCTCTGGGGAACCGAACACTGAAGCTTTCTTT	TRBV5-1	TRBJ1-1	NA	NA
CASRATGTLHNEQFF	TGCGCCAGCAGGGCGACAGGGACCCTCCACAATGAGCAGTTCTTC	TRBV4-1	TRBJ2-1	NA	TRBD1
CASSPMVGGYNEQFF	TGTGCCAGCTCACCGATGGTCGGAGGGTACAATGAGCAGTTCTTC	TRBV18	TRBJ2-1	few	NA
CASSYSKMNTEAFF	TGTGCCAGCAGTTACTCGAAGATGAACACTGAAGCTTTCTTT	TRBV6-5	TRBJ1-1	few	NA
CATGGLAGGPRGEQYF	TGTGCAACCGGGGGACTAGCGGGAGGGCCGAGAGGCGAGCAGTACTTC	TRBV12-3/TRBV12-4	TRBJ2-7	few	TRBD2
CASKRALSSYEQYF	TGTGCCAGCAAGAGGGCCCTAAGCTCCTACGAGCAGTACTTC	TRBV6-1	TRBJ2-7	NA	NA
CASSPGQIQETQYF	TGCGCCAGCAGCCCGGGACAAATTCAAGAGACCCAGTACTTC	TRBV5-1	TRBJ2-5	NA	NA
CASSHGLAGAIYEQYF	TGCGCCAGCAGCCACGGACTAGCGGGGGCCATCTACGAGCAGTACTTC	TRBV5-1	TRBJ2-7	NA	TRBD2
CASSIGPGYTEAFF	TGTGCCAGCAGTATAGGTCCAGGGTACACTGAAGCTTTCTTT	TRBV12-3/TRBV12-4	TRBJ1-1	few	NA
CSAPGLTGELFF	TGCAGTGCGCCGGGACTCACCGGGGAGCTGTTTTTT	TRBV20-1	TRBJ2-2	NA	NA
CASSTLAGSFREQYF	TGTGCCAGCAGTACACTAGCGGGATCTTTCAGGGAGCAGTACTTC	TRBV5-6	TRBJ2-7	few	TRBD2
CASSFGPAGVNTGELFF	TGCGCCAGCAGCTTCGGGCCAGCGGGGGTGAACACCGGGGAGCTGTTTTTT	TRBV5-1	TRBJ2-2	few	TRBD2
CASSVLAGGPHEQYF	TGCGCCAGCAGCGTTCTAGCGGGAGGGCCCCACGAGCAGTACTTC	TRBV5-1	TRBJ2-7	NA	TRBD2
CASSAAAPEQFF	TGTGCCAGCAGTGCCGCGGCCCCTGAGCAGTTCTTC	TRBV6-6	TRBJ2-1	NA	NA